This record concerns one TCR beta chain sequence. No antigen is known for it. No quality values exist for individual bases; no much larger clone is one base distant. Participants in the prospective study were enrolled through a virtual design, were aged 18 to 89 years, and lived in about 25 United States geographic areas. In the prospective study, participants were assigned to cohorts based on the clinical history participants reported in a screening survey and a study questionnaire. For ImmuneRACE Cohort 3, a participant was defined as recovered based on two consecutive negative NP/OP PCR tests, clearance by a healthcare professional, or resolution of symptoms. In the prospective study, mobile phlebotomists collected whole blood, serum and a nasopharyngeal or oropharyngeal swab from each participant. Participants in the prospective study had the option to provide additional blood draws and questionnaires over an approximately two-month period. Blood samples from the prospective study were shipped frozen or at room temperature prior to DNA extraction.

This specimen belongs to a study of blood T cell repertoires in COVID-19 (dated by TCRdb to about 2020). Context from the whole study: Samples covering the acute and convalescent phases of COVID-19 were provided by collaborators in the United States, Italy and Spain. The material from the prospective study consisted of cDNA or gDNA derived from T cells, B-cell-depleted T cells, or PBMCs. Subjects who had been exposed to COVID-19, were actively infected with it, or had recovered from it provided the deeply sampled blood TCRbeta repertoires that made up the dataset. The repertoires were released in a freely available public database intended as a resource for research on the immune response to SARS-CoV-2. Samples were obtained from the ongoing ImmuneRACE study (first 160 participants) and from some 1,300 subjects provided by 6 global collaborators. Sample metadata almost always included a de-identified subject ID, COVID-19 status, age in years and sex. Where available, HLA class I and class II types were taken from metadata supplied by the sample provider and were not determined by assay-based typing. Results the study describes overall, beyond this receptor: Clinical and demographic metadata were provided uncurated, with the amount varying by source and participant.

TCRbeta CDR3 regions were amplified from genomic DNA by means of the immunoSEQ Assay, a bias-controlled multiplex PCR. Concerning the study's data processing: The number of nucleated cells in each sample was estimated by amplification of reference gene primers within the assay. To quantify the absolute abundance of each unique TCRbeta CDR3 rearrangement, sequence reads were collapsed and filtered. For each sample, productive Simpson clonality was calculated by taking the square root of Simpson's diversity index across productive rearrangements. Not all clones reach the TCRdb copy of this immuneACCESS table, which keeps in-frame sequences only. Checked studies attribute under half of the gap to unresolved V genes and leave the rest unexplained. That table is the source of V, J and clone size, and D and trimming were worked out from the DNA. Across this sample there are around 500,000 clones, with 70% to 90% seen only once. Jointly, the top ten make up approximately 8% of the sample.

The germline V gene provides CDR1 MNHEY and CDR2 SVGAGI. The CDR3 runs 15 residues from the cysteine to the phenylalanine. The retained sequence is limited to the CDR3, 45 bases, with the frame set at the first base. At the junction V is shortened by 5 bases and J by 5 bases; bases outside the gene matches: 10. The clonotype originates from a woman aged 55-70 years who had recovered from COVID-19. The V gene is TRBV6-5 and the J gene is TRBJ1-1, and TRBD1 aligns with 8 junction nucleotides. Input material: PBMCs or T cells enriched from blood (not recorded which). This receptor has the CDR3 CASSPGGVGETEAFF. In nucleotide form, the sequence is TGTGCCAGCAGTCCAGGGGGCGTGGGGGAGACTGAAGCTTTCTTT.